These 23 T cell receptor beta chains share one sample of origin, sequenced in a study of blood T cells in healthy people across ages. The authors ran a second PCR of about 7 to 12 cycles using a sample-barcoded 5' primer and a J-beta primer mix. Each CDR3 protein gets one entry after TCRdb re-called the 5' RACE reads with MiXCR. There are approximately 810,000 distinct CDR3 sequences in the sample; about 28% occur only once, and around 16% lies in the top ten. The sample consisted of blood. These receptors all come from a woman of 80 years or more in good health.

This clonotype was recorded many times. V usage is TRBV5-6 and J usage is TRBJ1-2; D is ambiguous. Deletions cut 4 bases from V and 8 bases from J, with 15 bases between. The CDR3 spans 13 residues. The germline V gene has CDR1 SGHDT and CDR2 YYEEEE. CDR3 residues: CASSLRTAGGYTF. As DNA, the CDR3 is TGTGCCAGCAGCCTCCGGACTGCGGGGGGCTACACCTTC.

This CDR3 is CASSLMAGQGPYEQYF. In DNA, the CDR3 is TGTGCCAGCAGTTTAATGGCGGGACAGGGCCCCTACGAGCAGTACTTC. The chain recombines TRBV27 with TRBJ2-7, with TRBD1 matching over 9 bases. This CDR3 region has 16 residues. CDR1 is MNHEY, CDR2 SMNVEV, per germline (reference sequence). Trimming took 2 bases from V and 2 from J; bases not matched to a gene: 7.

This clonotype was observed at least ten times. The V and J genes are TRBV20-1 and TRBJ2-4, with 12 bases matching TRBD2. The CDR3 consists of 15 residues. Germline trimming cut 5 bases from V and 8 bases from J; bases unmatched to any gene: 10. Per the germline V gene, CDR1 is DFQATT and CDR2 is SNEGSKA (reference sequence). CDR3 protein: CSALPSGGALDIQYF. In DNA, the CDR3 is TGCAGTGCTTTGCCTAGCGGGGGGGCTCTGGACATTCAGTACTTC.

The sample holds many counts of this clonotype. The rearrangement joins TRBV6-5 to TRBJ1-2, with TRBD1 identical over 7 bases. In germline, CDR1 is MNHEY, CDR2 SVGAGI. CDR3 length: 15 amino acids. The V segment lost 4 bases and the J segment 4 bases; nucleotides outside the gene matches: 9. The CDR3 DNA is TGTGCCAGCAGTTCTACAGGGGATCGTGGCTATGGCTACACCTTC. It translates to CASSSTGDRGYGYTF.

Note on this clonotype: A read error may be the cause here, since a much bigger clone is one base away. The V call is TRBV20-1, the J call TRBJ2-3; D is possibly TRBD2 (7 bases). Trimming took 4 bases from V and 3 from J, leaving 17 bases between them. Germline CDR1 reads DFQATT; CDR2 reads SNEGSKA (reference sequence). The CDR3 runs to 15 residues. The DNA for the CDR3 is TGCAGTGCTAAGGGACGAGCGGGGACAACAGATACGCAGTATTTT. Amino acids: CSAKGRAGTTDTQYF.

Comments on this clonotype: A much larger clone sits a single nucleotide away, making a read error possible. The chain is built from TRBV6-5 and TRBJ1-2; D gene unclear. This CDR3 region has 15 residues. CDR1 is MNHEY and CDR2 is SVGAGI in the germline V gene. Here the CDR3 DNA reads TGTGCCAGCAGTTACTCCTGGACGGCTAACCATGGCTACACCTTC. Its translation is CASSYSWTANHGYTF.

In its sample, this clonotype was seen a few times. The chain joins TRBV30 to TRBJ2-7, with 8 bases fitting TRBD1. CDR3 size: 15 residues. In germline, CDR1 is GTSNPN, CDR2 SVGIG (reference sequence). The V and J ends lost 2 bases and 4 bases, in that order; junction bases with no gene match: 10. CDR3 coding DNA: TGTGCCTGGAGTCCTGGACAGGGTATTTTATACGAGCAGTACTTC. Encoded protein: CAWSPGQGILYEQYF.

The CDR3 sequence is CASTMGGALKGETQYF. Here the CDR3 DNA reads TGTGCCAGCACCATGGGGGGGGCTCTCAAAGGAGAGACCCAGTACTTC. The V gene is TRBV7-2, the J gene TRBJ2-5; D is possibly TRBD2 (7 bases). Germline-derived CDR1 and CDR2 are SGHTA and FQGNSA. V was trimmed by 7 bases and J by 4 bases, leaving 22 bases between them. The CDR3 is 16 amino acids.

In its sample, this clonotype was seen a few times. This chain uses TRBV24-1 with TRBJ1-1; no clear D gene. Germline V CDR1 and CDR2: KGHDR, SFDVKD. V was pared by 6 bases and J by 4 bases, with 11 bases between. The CDR3 loop spans 13 amino acids. CDR3 DNA sequence: TGTGCCACCAGTCCGGGTATGGGCACTGAAGCTTTCTTT. Residues: CATSPGMGTEAFF.

This clonotype has only a few counts. Being one base from a much bigger clone, this may be a read error. The chain joins TRBV7-8 to TRBJ2-1, with a weak D call TRBD2 (5 bases). TRBJ2-7 matches the DNA end more closely, so the J call is doubtful. Germline V lookup: CDR1 SGHVS, CDR2 FQNEAQ. CDR3 length: 16 residues. In DNA, the CDR3 is TGTGCCAGCAGCAAACCAAGCGGACTCTCCTACAATGAGCAGTACTTC. Its translation is CASSKPSGLSYNEQYF.

This clonotype was counted many times. The V and J genes are TRBV12-3 or TRBV12-4 and TRBJ1-1; no firm D call. The CDR3 runs to 12 residues. V lost 7 bases and J 7 bases, leaving 13 bases between the germline ends. The CDR3 DNA reads TGTGCCAGCACCTTGGTGGGAATTGAAGCTTTCTTT. Its translation: CASTLVGIEAFF.

The genes are TRBV20-1 and TRBJ2-3; D is uncertain. Germline V gives CDR1 DFQATT, CDR2 SNEGSKA (reference sequence). The CDR3 runs 15 residues. With 6 bases removed from V and 1 base from J, the gap between germline ends came to 17 bases. CDR3 DNA: TGCAGTGCCCTACTTGTTGGAAGGGGCACAGATACGCAGTATTTT. Translation gives CSALLVGRGTDTQYF.

This clonotype was counted between two and nine times. As DNA, the CDR3 is TGCAGTGCTAGCTATAACAATGAGCAGTTCTTC. This sequence encodes CSASYNNEQFF. V gene TRBV20-1 combines with J gene TRBJ2-1; no clear D. Trimming shortened V by 3 bases and J by 5 bases, and 5 bases separated the two germline ends. The CDR3 length is 11 residues. CDR1 is DFQATT and CDR2 is SNEGSKA in the germline V gene (reference sequence).

This clonotype was seen more than once but under ten times. V gene TRBV6-2 or TRBV6-3 combines with J gene TRBJ1-6; no reliable D call. CDR3 length: 14 amino acids. The ends were cut back, 6 bases at V and 7 bases at J, with 13 bases in the middle. Germline assignment: CDR1 MNHEY and CDR2 SVGEGT. The CDR3: CASRPTTANSPLHF. The CDR3 coding sequence is TGTGCCAGCAGACCTACGACTGCCAATTCACCCCTCCACTTT.

CDR3 nucleotides: TGCAGTGCTAGAGAAAATTCGGGGGAGCAGTTCTTC. This gives the protein CSARENSGEQFF. The chain has TRBV20-1 and TRBJ2-1, with TRBD2 as a possible D gene (5 bases). CDR1 DFQATT and CDR2 SNEGSKA come from the germline V gene (reference sequence). The CDR3 has 12 amino acids. V was trimmed by 0 bases and J by 10 bases, leaving 10 bases between them.

Remarks on this clonotype: This could be a read error, since a much larger clone is one nucleotide away. The chain links TRBV6-5 to TRBJ1-4; D call uncertain. V shed 0 bases and J shed 5 bases, with 28 bases lying between them. The CDR3 is made up of 21 amino acids. Germline V CDR1 and CDR2: MNHEY, SVGAGI. In DNA, the CDR3 is TGTGCCAGCAGTTACTCGTGGGCCCCAAATCCCCAGCGTACGGGAAATGAAAAACTGTTTTTT. Encoded protein: CASSYSWAPNPQRTGNEKLFF.

This clonotype was picked up many times. The chain is built from TRBV12-3 or TRBV12-4 and TRBJ2-5, with D maybe TRBD2 (6 bases). Trimming took 7 bases from V and 4 from J, leaving 16 bases between them. This CDR3 has 14 residues. The CDR3 here is CASTYGGWGETQYF. The CDR3 bases are TGTGCCAGCACCTACGGGGGTTGGGGAGAGACCCAGTACTTC.

The count of this clonotype is one. The rearrangement uses TRBV20-1 and TRBJ1-6, with D possibly being TRBD1 (6 bases). CDR3 size: 17 residues. The V end lost 0 bases, the J end lost 0 bases, and 12 bases lay between the germline ends. CDR1 and CDR2 from the germline V gene are DFQATT and SNEGSKA (reference sequence). The CDR3 here is CSARDQEGVSYNSPLHF. The CDR3 region has the DNA TGCAGTGCTAGAGATCAGGAGGGGGTCTCCTATAATTCACCCCTCCACTTT.

V gene TRBV7-2 combines with J gene TRBJ2-4; perhaps D is TRBD1 or TRBD2 (5 bases each). Gene TRBJ2-5 matches the end of the DNA better, so the J call may be wrong. This CDR3 spans 12 amino acids. Per the germline V gene, CDR1 is SGHTA and CDR2 is FQGNSA. CDR3 nucleotide sequence: TGTGCTATCGGGGCGACTCAAGAGACCCAGTACTTC. It encodes CAIGATQETQYF.

This clonotype was found a few times. The rearrangement joins TRBV18 to TRBJ2-3, with 7 bases lining up with TRBD1. The CDR3 length is 14 residues. J gave up 6 bases and V 2 bases, and 5 bases lay outside the gene matches. CDR1 is KGHSH and CDR2 is LQKENI in the germline V gene. The CDR3 nucleotides are TGTGCCAGCTCACCATCGGGACAGCTTGATACGCAGTATTTT. Its protein product is CASSPSGQLDTQYF.

This clonotype was found a few times. The chain recombines TRBV29-1 with TRBJ1-1; D is unresolved. The CDR3 totals 13 residues. The germline V gene has CDR1 SQVTM and CDR2 ANQGSEA. V was cut by 5 bases and J by 5 bases, with 15 bases left in between. In DNA, the CDR3 is TGCAGCGTTCATCCGGAGGAAGGGACTGAAGCTTTCTTT. Encoded protein: CSVHPEEGTEAFF.

Concerning this clonotype: It may be a read error: a sequence one base away is much more abundant. The CDR3 is CASGPQNSNQPQHF. Written as DNA, the CDR3 is TGTGCCAGCGGCCCACAAAATAGCAATCAGCCCCAGCATTTT. The chain links TRBV7-9 to TRBJ1-5, with D unresolved. V lost 8 bases to trimming and J lost 0 bases, with 11 bases between them. The CDR3 length is 14 residues. The germline V gene encodes CDR1 SEHNR and CDR2 FQNEAQ (reference sequence).

The sample holds a few counts of this clonotype. V is TRBV6-2 or TRBV6-3 and J is TRBJ1-1, with D possibly TRBD1 on 5 matching bases. The CDR3 contains 15 residues. CDR1 is MNHEY and CDR2 is SVGEGT in the germline V gene. V lost 5 bases and J lost 1, with 14 bases in between. CDR3 nucleotide sequence: TGTGCCAGCAGTACCTCAGGACACCAGAACACTGAAGCTTTCTTT. Translation: CASSTSGHQNTEAFF.